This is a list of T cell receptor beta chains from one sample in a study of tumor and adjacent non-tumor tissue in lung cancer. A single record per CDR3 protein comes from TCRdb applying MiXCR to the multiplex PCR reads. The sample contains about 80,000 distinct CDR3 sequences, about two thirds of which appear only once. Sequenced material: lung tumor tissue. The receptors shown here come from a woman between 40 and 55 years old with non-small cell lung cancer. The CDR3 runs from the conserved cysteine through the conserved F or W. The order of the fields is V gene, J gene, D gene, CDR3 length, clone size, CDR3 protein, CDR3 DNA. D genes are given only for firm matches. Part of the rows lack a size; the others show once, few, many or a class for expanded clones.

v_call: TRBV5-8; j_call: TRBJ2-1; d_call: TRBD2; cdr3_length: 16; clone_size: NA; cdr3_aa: CVNSFPLAGGPGEQFF; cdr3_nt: TGTGTCAACAGCTTTCCCTTAGCGGGAGGGCCCGGAGAGCAGTTCTTC
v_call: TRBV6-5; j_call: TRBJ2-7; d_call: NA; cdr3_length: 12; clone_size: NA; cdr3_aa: CVGLSGTYEQYF; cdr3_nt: TGTGTCGGTCTGTCGGGGACCTACGAGCAGTACTTC
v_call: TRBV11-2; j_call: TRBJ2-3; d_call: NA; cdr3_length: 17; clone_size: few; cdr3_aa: CASSHLIGAGSTDTQYF; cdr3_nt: TGTGCCAGTAGCCACCTTATAGGGGCGGGTTCCACAGATACGCAGTATTTT
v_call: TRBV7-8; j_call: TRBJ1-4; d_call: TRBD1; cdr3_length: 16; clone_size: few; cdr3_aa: CASSLTPGGSNEKLFF; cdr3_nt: TGTGCCAGCAGCTTAACACCAGGGGGCTCCAATGAAAAACTGTTTTTT
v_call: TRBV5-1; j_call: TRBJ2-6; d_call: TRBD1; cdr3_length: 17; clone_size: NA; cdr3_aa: CANSLGDRVSGANVLTF; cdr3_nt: TGCGCCAACAGCTTGGGTGACAGGGTCTCTGGGGCCAACGTCCTGACTTTC
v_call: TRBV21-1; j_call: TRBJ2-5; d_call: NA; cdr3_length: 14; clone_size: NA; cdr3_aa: CASRHFRVGETQYF; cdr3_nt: TGTGCCAGCAGGCATTTCAGGGTAGGGGAGACCCAGTACTTC
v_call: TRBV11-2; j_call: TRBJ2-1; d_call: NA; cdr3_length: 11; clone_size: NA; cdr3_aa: CASSQGKWQFF; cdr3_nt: TGTGCCAGCAGCCAAGGGAAGTGGCAATTCTTC
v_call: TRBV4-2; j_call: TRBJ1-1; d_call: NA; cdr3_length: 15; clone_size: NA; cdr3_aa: CASSPARTSGTEAFF; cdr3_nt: TGTGCCAGCAGCCCGGCACGGACTTCGGGCACTGAAGCTTTCTTT
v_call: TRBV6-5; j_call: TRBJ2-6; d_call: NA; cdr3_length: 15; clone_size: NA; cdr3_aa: CASSFTLAGANVLTF; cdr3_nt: TGTGCCAGCAGTTTCACACTCGCTGGGGCCAACGTCCTGACATTC
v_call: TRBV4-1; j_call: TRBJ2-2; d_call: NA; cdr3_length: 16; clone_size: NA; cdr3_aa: CSSIHWGRGAAGELFF; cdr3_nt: TGCTCCAGCATCCACTGGGGAAGGGGGGCGGCCGGGGAGCTGTTTTTT
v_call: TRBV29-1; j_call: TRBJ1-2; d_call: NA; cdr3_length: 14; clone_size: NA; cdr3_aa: CSVEIFVGMQDYTF; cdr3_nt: TGCAGCGTTGAAATATTTGTCGGTATGCAGGACTACACCTTT
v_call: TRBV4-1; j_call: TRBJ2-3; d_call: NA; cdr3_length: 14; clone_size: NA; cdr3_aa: CASSPRGDNQPQYF; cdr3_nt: TGCGCCAGCAGCCCCCGGGGAGACAATCAGCCCCAGTATTTT
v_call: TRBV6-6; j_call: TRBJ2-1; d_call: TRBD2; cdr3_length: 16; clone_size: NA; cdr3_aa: CASRAWGGRSINEQFF; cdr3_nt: TGTGCCAGCAGAGCCTGGGGGGGGAGAAGTATCAATGAGCAGTTCTTC
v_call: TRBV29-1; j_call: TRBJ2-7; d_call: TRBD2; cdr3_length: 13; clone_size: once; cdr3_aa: CSVEASGSYEQYF; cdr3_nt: TGCAGCGTCGAGGCTAGCGGATCCTATGAGCAGTACTTC
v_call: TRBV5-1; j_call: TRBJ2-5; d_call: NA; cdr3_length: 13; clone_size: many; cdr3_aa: CASSLTSYETQYF; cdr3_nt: TGCGCCAGCAGCTTGACTAGCTATGAGACCCAGTACTTC
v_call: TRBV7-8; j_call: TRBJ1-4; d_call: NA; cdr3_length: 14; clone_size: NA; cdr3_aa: CASILGTIGEKLFF; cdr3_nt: TGTGCCAGCATCTTAGGGACAATTGGTGAAAAACTGTTTTTT
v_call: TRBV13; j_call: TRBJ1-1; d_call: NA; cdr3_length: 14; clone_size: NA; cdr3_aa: CASSLRSGGFEAIF; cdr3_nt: TGTGCCAGCAGCTTACGGTCAGGCGGGTTTGAAGCTATCTTT
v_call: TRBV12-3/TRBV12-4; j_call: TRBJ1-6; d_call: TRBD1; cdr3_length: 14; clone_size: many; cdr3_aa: CASNEDRGNSPLHF; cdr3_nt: TGTGCCAGCAATGAAGACAGGGGTAATTCACCCCTCCACTTT
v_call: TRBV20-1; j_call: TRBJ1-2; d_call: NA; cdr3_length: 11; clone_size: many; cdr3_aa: CSANPTGGYTF; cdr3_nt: TGCAGTGCTAACCCTACAGGTGGCTACACCTTC
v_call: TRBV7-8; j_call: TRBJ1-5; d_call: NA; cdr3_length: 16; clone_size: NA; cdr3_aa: CASSRQRVYSNQPQHF; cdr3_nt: TGTGCCAGCAGTCGACAGCGGGTTTATAGCAATCAGCCCCAGCATTTT
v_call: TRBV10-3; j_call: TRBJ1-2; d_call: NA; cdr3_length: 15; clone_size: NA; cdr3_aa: CAISEGQRTNCGYTF; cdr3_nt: TGTGCCATCAGTGAGGGACAGCGCACCAACTGTGGCTACACCTTC
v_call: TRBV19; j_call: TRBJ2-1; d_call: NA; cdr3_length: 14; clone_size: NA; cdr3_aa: CASSIRRVYNERFF; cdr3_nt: TGTGCCAGTAGTATTCGGCGAGTATACAATGAGCGGTTCTTC
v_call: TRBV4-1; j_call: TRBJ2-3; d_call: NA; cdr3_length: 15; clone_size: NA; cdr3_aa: CANREADSSTDAQYF; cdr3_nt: TGCGCCAACAGGGAAGCGGACTCTAGCACAGATGCGCAGTATTTT
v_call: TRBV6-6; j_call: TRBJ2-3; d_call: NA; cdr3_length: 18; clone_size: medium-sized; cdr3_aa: CASSYRGGTADSTDTQYF; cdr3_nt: TGTGCCAGCAGTTACAGGGGGGGAACCGCAGATAGCACAGATACGCAGTATTTT
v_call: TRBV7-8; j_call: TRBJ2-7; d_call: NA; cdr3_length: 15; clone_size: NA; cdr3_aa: CASSPHSAGIQEQYF; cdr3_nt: TGTGCCAGCAGCCCACACTCGGCAGGGATTCAAGAGCAGTATTTC
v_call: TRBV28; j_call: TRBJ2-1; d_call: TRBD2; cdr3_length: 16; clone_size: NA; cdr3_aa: CASSLQWGGPYNEQFF; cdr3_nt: TGTGCCAGCAGTTTACAGTGGGGAGGGCCCTACAATGAGCAGTTCTTC
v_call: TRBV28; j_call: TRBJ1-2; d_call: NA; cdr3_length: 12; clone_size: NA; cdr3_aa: CANNRGGNGCTF; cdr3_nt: TGTGCCAACAATAGAGGGGGGAATGGCTGCACCTTC
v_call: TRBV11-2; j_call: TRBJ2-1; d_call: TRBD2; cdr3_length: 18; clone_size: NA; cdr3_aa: CANSSRIITSGGLREQFF; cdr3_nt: TGTGCCAACAGCTCGCGCATCATAACAAGCGGGGGACTAAGGGAGCAGTTCTTC
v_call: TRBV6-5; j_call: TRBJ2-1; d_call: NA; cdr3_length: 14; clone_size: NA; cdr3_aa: CAGRLWTIHNEQFF; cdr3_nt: TGTGCCGGCAGACTCTGGACTATCCACAATGAGCAGTTCTTC
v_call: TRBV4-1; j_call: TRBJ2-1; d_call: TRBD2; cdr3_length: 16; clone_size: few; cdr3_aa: CTSSQAGLAGFNERFF; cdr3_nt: TGCACCAGCAGCCAAGCCGGACTAGCGGGATTTAATGAGCGGTTCTTC
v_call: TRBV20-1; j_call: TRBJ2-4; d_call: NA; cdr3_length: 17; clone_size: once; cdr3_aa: CSARDGAPIVAENIQYF; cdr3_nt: TGCAGTGCTAGAGACGGCGCCCCAATCGTAGCCGAAAACATTCAGTACTTC
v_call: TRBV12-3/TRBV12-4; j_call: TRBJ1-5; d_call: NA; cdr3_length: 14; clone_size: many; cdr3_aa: CASTREGMDQPQHF; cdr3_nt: TGTGCCAGCACCCGGGAAGGAATGGATCAGCCCCAGCATTTT
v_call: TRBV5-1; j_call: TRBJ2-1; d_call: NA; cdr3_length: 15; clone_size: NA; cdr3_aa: CASRSGSYSYDEQLF; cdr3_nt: TGCGCCAGCAGGTCCGGGTCCTACTCCTACGATGAGCAGCTCTTC
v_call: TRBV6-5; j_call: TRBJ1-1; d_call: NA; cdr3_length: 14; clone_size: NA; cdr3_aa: CASCSPGRDTEAFF; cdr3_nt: TGTGCCAGCTGCAGCCCGGGACGGGACACTGAAGCTTTCTTC
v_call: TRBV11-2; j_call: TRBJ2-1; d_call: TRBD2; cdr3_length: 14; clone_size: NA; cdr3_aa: CASSWTSRNDELFF; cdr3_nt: TGTGCCAGCAGCTGGACTAGCAGAAACGATGAGCTGTTCTTC
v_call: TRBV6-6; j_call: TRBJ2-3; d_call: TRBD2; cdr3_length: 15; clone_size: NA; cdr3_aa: CARTGTSRSTDTQYF; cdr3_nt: TGTGCCAGGACCGGGACTAGCCGGAGCACAGATACGCAGTATTTT
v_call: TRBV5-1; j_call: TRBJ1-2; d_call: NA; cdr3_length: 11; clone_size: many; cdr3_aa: CATERGGGYTF; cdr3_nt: TGCGCCACCGAGCGCGGGGGCGGCTACACCTTC
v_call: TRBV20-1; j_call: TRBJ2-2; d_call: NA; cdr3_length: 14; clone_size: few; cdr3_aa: CSVPPGHDTGELFF; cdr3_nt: TGCAGTGTTCCGCCGGGGCATGACACCGGGGAGCTGTTTTTT
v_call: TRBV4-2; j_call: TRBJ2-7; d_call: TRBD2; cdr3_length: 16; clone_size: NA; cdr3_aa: CVNSQEVRSGSYEQYF; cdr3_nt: TGTGTCAACAGCCAAGAGGTGCGGAGCGGGAGTTACGAGCAGTACTTC
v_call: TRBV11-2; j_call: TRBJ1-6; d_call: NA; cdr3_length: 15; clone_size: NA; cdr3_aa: CTSSLTSGNNSPLHF; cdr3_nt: TGTACCAGCAGTTTAACCTCGGGGAATAATTCACCCCTCCACTTT
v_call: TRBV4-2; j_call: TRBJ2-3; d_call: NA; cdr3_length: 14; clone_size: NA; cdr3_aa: CASNTSSATDTQYF; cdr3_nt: TGTGCCAGCAACACCTCTAGCGCTACAGATACACAGTATTTT
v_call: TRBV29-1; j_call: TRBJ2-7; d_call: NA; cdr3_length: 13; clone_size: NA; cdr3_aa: CNVSPGIGYEQYF; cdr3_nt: TGCAACGTTAGTCCCGGGATAGGCTACGAGCAATACTTC
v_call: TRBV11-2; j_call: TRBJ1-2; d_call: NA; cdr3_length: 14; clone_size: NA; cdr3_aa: CGSSPGVRNIYYTF; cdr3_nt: TGTGGCAGCAGCCCGGGTGTACGAAATATTTACTACACCTTC
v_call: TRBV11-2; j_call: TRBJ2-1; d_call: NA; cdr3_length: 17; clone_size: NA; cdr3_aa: CVSSEGLVGVNRHEQFF; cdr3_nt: TGTGTCAGCAGCGAAGGGCTAGTGGGAGTCAACCGCCATGAGCAGTTCTTC
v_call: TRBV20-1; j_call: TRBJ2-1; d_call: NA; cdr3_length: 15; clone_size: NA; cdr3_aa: CSARANRGNRNEHFF; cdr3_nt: TGCAGTGCTAGAGCCAACCGCGGGAATCGCAATGAGCATTTCTTC